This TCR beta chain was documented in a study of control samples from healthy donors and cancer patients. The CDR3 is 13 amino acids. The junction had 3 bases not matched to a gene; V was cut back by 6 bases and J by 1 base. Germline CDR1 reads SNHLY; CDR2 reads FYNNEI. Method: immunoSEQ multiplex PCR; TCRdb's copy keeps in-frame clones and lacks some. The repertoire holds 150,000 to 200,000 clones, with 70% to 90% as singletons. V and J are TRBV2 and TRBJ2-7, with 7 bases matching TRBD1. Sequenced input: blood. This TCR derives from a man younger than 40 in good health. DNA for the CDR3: TGTGCCAGCAGATTGACAGGGTCCTACGAGCAGTACTTC. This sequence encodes CASRLTGSYEQYF.